This TCR beta chain was obtained from a study of a mutant IDH1 vaccine in newly diagnosed glioma. Study-level background: Sex distribution of treated patients was about 60% male and roughly 38% female; mean age was around 40 years.

Turning to this clone: The antigen is unknown.

This table comes from immunoSEQ multiplex PCR, and its TCRdb copy is limited to in-frame clones, with some not included. This sample has around 44,000 clones, with 65% to 80% found just once. This sample's time point: week 35, safety follow-up. What each vaccine dose contained was 300 ug of mutant IDH1 20-mer peptide, accompanied by topical imiquimod. The vaccination schedule gave patients eight doses in weeks 1, 3, 5, 7, 11, 15, 19 and 23. Every donor had a new WHO grade 3 or 4 astrocytoma that was IDH1-mutant, with loss of nuclear ATRX. The CDR3 runs to 15 residues. CDR1 is SGHDT, CDR2 YYEEEE, per germline. V lost 4 bases and J lost 4; bases outside the gene matches: 6.

This material consisted of PBMCs, taken from a glioma patient whose treatment included an IDH1 peptide vaccine. The chain joins TRBV5-6 to TRBJ1-3; 9 nucleotides align to TRBD1. This TCR came from a man in his forties or fifties with glioma. CDR3 DNA sequence: TGTGCCAGCAGCCGAAGGACAGGGGCGGGAAACACCATATATTTT. Protein sequence: CASSRRTGAGNTIYF.